These 21 T cell receptor beta chains came from one sample sequenced in a study of spatial heterogeneity in lung cancer. TCRdb processed the 5' RACE reads anew with MiXCR; each CDR3 protein has one entry. The data hold about 30,000 distinct CDR3 sequences, with 6% observed a single time. The time point denotes: blood at routine non-recurrence follow-up after resection. Whole RNA from tumor, nontumor lung or frozen PBMC was sequenced unsorted. The source material was PBMCs, sampled at follow-up. The receptor set was obtained from a male donor with early-stage non-small cell lung cancer.

This clonotype was recorded at least ten times. The chain has TRBV28 and TRBJ2-5, with D perhaps given as TRBD1 or TRBD2 (5 bases each). This CDR3 region has 14 residues. V was shortened by 3 bases and J by 5 bases, with 13 bases between the two germline ends. CDR1 MDHEN and CDR2 SYDVKM come from the germline V gene. The CDR3 sequence: CASSFGAVFETQYF. CDR3 DNA: TGTGCCAGCAGTTTCGGGGCCGTGTTTGAGACCCAGTACTTC.

V and J are TRBV5-1 and TRBJ2-5; D call uncertain. The germline gives CDR1 SGHRS, CDR2 YFSETQ. CDR3 length equals 14 residues. The V gene lost 2 bases and the J gene lost 4 bases, with 12 bases spanning the gap. CDR3 in amino acids: CASSLRIAGETQYF. CDR3 nucleotide sequence: TGCGCCAGCAGCTTACGGATCGCAGGAGAGACCCAGTACTTC.

This clonotype was counted at least ten times. The rearrangement uses TRBV7-6 and TRBJ2-6, with 8 positions matching TRBD1. The germline gives CDR1 SGHVS, CDR2 FNYEAQ. The CDR3 is 16 residues long. V trimming: 3 bases; J trimming: 4 bases; junction bases outside the gene matches: 5. The CDR3, as DNA: TGTGCCAGCAGCTTTAGGCAGGGGGCCGGGGCCAACGTCCTGACTTTC. Translation gives CASSFRQGAGANVLTF.

This clonotype was recorded many times. This chain connects TRBV11-3 to TRBJ2-1; possible D gene TRBD2, 6 bases. The ends were cut back, 5 bases at V and 0 bases at J, with 11 bases in the middle. This CDR3 is 15 amino acids long. Looked up from germline, CDR1 is SGHNT and CDR2 is YENEEA. The CDR3 DNA reads TGTGCCAGCAGCCCCCGGAGGGTCTCCTACAATGAGCAGTTCTTC. This encodes CASSPRRVSYNEQFF.

There are many counts of this clonotype. This chain joins TRBV6-5 and TRBJ1-5; D is unclear. V was cut by 8 bases and J by 6 bases, with 2 bases left in between. The CDR3 has 9 amino acids. Germline values: CDR1 MNHEY, CDR2 SVGAGI. The CDR3 nucleotides read TGTGCCAGCGGTCAGCCCCAGCATTTT. This codes for CASGQPQHF.

This clonotype was detected ten times or more. The chain recombines TRBV7-3 with TRBJ2-2, with D possibly matching TRBD2 (6 bases). Trimming took off 2 bases at V and 6 bases at J, with 10 bases between the two ends. CDR1 SGHTA and CDR2 FQGTGA come from the germline V gene. This CDR3 region has 14 residues. For the CDR3, the DNA is TGTGCCAGCAGCTTAGCGGGGTCCGCCGGGGAGCTGTTTTTT. It specifies CASSLAGSAGELFF.

This clonotype occurred many times. V gene TRBV2 combines with J gene TRBJ2-5, with no clear D. The CDR3 consists of 12 residues. CDR1 SNHLY and CDR2 FYNNEI come from the germline V gene. Trimming removed 1 base at V and 4 bases at J, with 4 bases between. CDR3: CASSEGRETQYF. The CDR3, as DNA: TGTGCCAGCAGTGAAGGGAGAGAGACCCAGTACTTC.

This clonotype was detected only a few times. V gene TRBV5-8 combines with J gene TRBJ1-2; TRBD1 is a possible D gene (5 bases). Germline V gene sequence: CDR1 SGHTS, CDR2 YDEGEE. The CDR3 covers 15 residues. Trimming pared 4 bases from V and 1 base from J, leaving 14 bases between. The CDR3 DNA reads TGTGCCAGCAGCCGTACAGGAATGATTAACTATGGCTACACCTTC. Translation: CASSRTGMINYGYTF. The full variable domain, its missing parts supplied by reference TRBV5-8 and TRBJ1-2, is EAGVTQSPTHLIKTRGQQATLRCSPISGHTSVYWYQQALGLGLQFLLWYDEGEERNRGNFPPRFSGRQFPNYSSELNVNALELEDSALYLCASSRTGMINYGYTFGSGTRLTVV.

This clonotype was seen many times. The rearrangement links TRBV29-1 to TRBJ2-1; D might be TRBD1 or TRBD2, each matching 5 bases. Germline assignment: CDR1 SQVTM and CDR2 ANQGSEA. The V gene lost 1 base and the J gene lost 6 bases, with 10 bases spanning the gap. CDR3 length: 13 amino acids. CDR3 amino acids: CSVEVGAANEQFF. Written as DNA, the CDR3 is TGCAGCGTTGAAGTCGGGGCTGCCAATGAGCAGTTCTTC.

This clonotype has just a few counts. The chain links TRBV30 to TRBJ2-6, with 7 nucleotides matching TRBD1. The CDR3 spans 14 residues. The germline CDR1 and CDR2 sequences are GTSNPN and SVGIG (reference sequence). The J segment lost 1 base and the V segment lost 8 bases, leaving 5 bases of the junction unmatched. CDR3 coding DNA: TGTGCCGCCCAGGGGGTTTCTGGGGCCAACGTCCTGACTTTC. It is translated as CAAQGVSGANVLTF. Supplemented by reference TRBV30 and TRBJ2-6, the full variable domain reads SQTIHQWPATLVQPVGSPLSLECTVEGTSNPNLYWYRQAAGRGLQLLFYSVGIGQISSEVPQNLSASRPQDRQFILSSKKLLLSDSGFYLCAAQGVSGANVLTFGAGSRLTVL.

Many counts were recorded for this clonotype. V gene TRBV19 combines with J gene TRBJ1-5; 7 positions agree with TRBD1. The V segment lost 5 bases and the J segment 6 bases; nucleotides outside the gene matches: 10. The CDR3 runs 15 residues. The germline V gene encodes CDR1 LNHDA and CDR2 SQIVND (reference sequence). CDR3 protein: CASSPRPTGRQPQHF. CDR3 nucleotide sequence: TGTGCCAGTAGTCCCCGCCCGACAGGGCGTCAGCCCCAGCATTTT.

This clonotype was recorded a few times. J is TRBJ2-3 and V is TRBV6-2 or TRBV6-3; 7 nucleotides line up with TRBD1. V trimming: 7 bases; J trimming: 2 bases; junction bases outside the gene matches: 6. The CDR3 runs to 14 residues. From germline, CDR1 is MNHEY and CDR2 SVGEGT. The CDR3 region has the DNA TGTGCCAGCAAAGGACAGGCCTACACAGATACGCAGTATTTT. Amino acid sequence: CASKGQAYTDTQYF.

This clonotype was picked up many times. The chain uses TRBV18 and TRBJ2-7; no clear D. This CDR3 is built from 14 residues. CDR1 is KGHSH and CDR2 is LQKENI in the germline V gene. Trimming removed 0 bases from V and 5 bases from J, with 11 bases in between. The CDR3 region has the DNA TGTGCCAGCTCACCACCGGGCGGTCACAACGAGCAGTACTTC. Its protein is CASSPPGGHNEQYF.

This clonotype was detected many times. The chain links TRBV14 to TRBJ2-3; D is possibly TRBD2 (6 bases). Germline V lookup: CDR1 SGHDN, CDR2 FVKESK. CDR3 length equals 15 residues. The ends were cut back, 4 bases at V and 2 bases at J, with 13 bases in the middle. CDR3 in amino acids: CASSRDFTPTDTQYF. In nucleotides, the CDR3 is TGTGCCAGCAGCCGGGACTTTACACCCACAGATACGCAGTATTTT.

This clonotype was seen ten or more times. The chain carries TRBV15 and TRBJ1-1, with 10 bases matching TRBD1. Trimming cost V 0 bases and J 6 bases; bases outside gene matches: 1. CDR1 is LNHNV, CDR2 YYDKDF, per germline (reference sequence). The CDR3 has 14 residues. The CDR3 nucleotides are TGTGCCACCAGCAGAGATGGGACAGGGGCTGAAGCTTTCTTT. It yields the protein CATSRDGTGAEAFF. Together with reference TRBV15 and TRBJ1-1, the CDR3 gives the full variable domain: DAMVIQNPRYQVTQFGKPVTLSCSQTLNHNVMYWYQQKSSQAPKLLFHYYDKDFNNEADTPDNFQSRRPNTSFCFLDIRSPGLGDTAMYLCATSRDGTGAEAFFGQGTRLTVV.

Many counts were recorded for this clonotype. The chain is built from TRBV29-1 and TRBJ2-7; possibly TRBD2 for D (6 bases). CDR3 length equals 12 residues. Trimming removed 6 bases from V and 4 bases from J, with 13 bases in between. Germline CDR1 reads SQVTM; CDR2 reads ANQGSEA. CDR3 bases: TGCAGCGTGAGTGGGGCGGGGTACGAGCAGTACTTC. Protein: CSVSGAGYEQYF.

V and J are TRBV18 and TRBJ1-4, with 9 nucleotides matching TRBD1. V was clipped by 0 bases and J by 10 bases; unmatched bases: 3. Germline V gene lookup returns CDR1 KGHSH and CDR2 LQKENI. The CDR3 extends over 14 amino acids. The CDR3 here is CASSPPGQGRKLFF. DNA of the CDR3: TGTGCCAGCTCACCACCTGGACAGGGGAGAAAACTGTTTTTT.

Ten or more counts support this clonotype. J is TRBJ2-1 and V is TRBV7-6; perhaps TRBD2 as D (5 bases). This CDR3 is 15 amino acids long. Trimming pared 0 bases from V and 3 bases from J, leaving 9 bases between. CDR1 and CDR2 from the germline V gene are SGHVS and FNYEAQ. In nucleotides, the CDR3 is TGTGCCAGCAGCTTAGCACCGGGGAGCTACAATGAGCAGTTCTTC. As protein: CASSLAPGSYNEQFF.

This clonotype was seen repeatedly, ten times or more. The chain carries TRBV29-1 and TRBJ1-1, with a tentative D call TRBD1 (5 bases). CDR3 length equals 14 residues. Trimming left V 6 bases short and J 0 bases short, with 14 bases between. The germline CDR1 and CDR2 sequences are SQVTM and ANQGSEA. Here the CDR3 reads CSVAIDSLNTEAFF. DNA for the CDR3: TGCAGCGTCGCGATAGACAGCCTGAACACTGAAGCTTTCTTT.

This clonotype was picked up a small number of times. CDR3 DNA sequence: TGCAGTGCTAAAAGGTACACCGGCGCCAGCACAGATACGCAGTATTTT. Translating it yields CSAKRYTGASTDTQYF. This chain links TRBV20-1 with TRBJ2-3; D gene uncertain. The germline V gene has CDR1 DFQATT and CDR2 SNEGSKA (reference sequence). The CDR3 is 16 residues long. The V gene lost 4 bases and the J gene lost 0 bases, with 17 bases spanning the gap.

This clonotype occurred many times. This chain links TRBV7-8 with TRBJ1-4; D unclear. The V end lost 7 bases, the J end lost 2 bases, and 14 bases lay between the germline ends. This CDR3 region has 15 residues. Germline CDR1 is SGHVS and CDR2 is FQNEAQ. The CDR3 loop is CASIHHLGTNEKLFF. In DNA, the CDR3 is TGTGCCAGCATACATCACTTGGGTACTAATGAAAAACTGTTTTTT. The full variable domain, with the rest looked up from reference TRBV7-8 and TRBJ1-4, is GAGVSQSPRYKVAKRGQDVALRCDPISGHVSLFWYQQALGQGPEFLTYFQNEAQLDKSGLPSDRFFAERPEGSVSTLKIQRTQQEDSAVYLCASIHHLGTNEKLFFGSGTQLSVL.